The 23 T cell receptor beta chains in this list originate from one sample, sequenced in a study of CD8+ T cells in alopecia areata. Reverse transcription of extracted RNA yielded cDNA, which provided the sequencing template. Libraries were prepared by immunoSEQ multiplex PCR; TCRdb keeps only in-frame clonotypes and omits some of them. The sample lists around 290,000 clones, nearly 60% seen once, with over 1.5% in the top ten. Treatment described: oral pan-JAK inhibitor, 5-10 mg twice daily. The sample here was CD4+ T cells sorted from blood, taken at week 24, from a patient treated with tofacitinib. The receptor set was obtained from a human donor with alopecia areata.

This clone was found many times. The rearrangement links TRBV28 to TRBJ1-2; D remains ambiguous. V dropped 6 bases and J dropped 5 bases, with 16 bases sitting between them. CDR1 is MDHEN and CDR2 is SYDVKM in the germline V gene. There are 14 residues in the CDR3. The CDR3: CASSHSPRLYGYTF. Written as DNA, the CDR3 is TGTGCCAGCAGCCATAGCCCCAGATTGTATGGCTACACCTTC.

The chain couples TRBV29-1 to TRBJ1-1; D call uncertain. The CDR3 runs to 13 residues. Germline-derived CDR1 and CDR2 are SQVTM and ANQGSEA. V was clipped by 7 bases and J by 1 base, with 13 bases between them. CDR3 region: CSAHSLRNTEAFF. DNA for the CDR3: TGCAGCGCCCACAGTCTGAGGAACACTGAAGCTTTCTTT.

The chain combines TRBV2 with TRBJ1-2; 7 bases map to TRBD1. Germline lookup yields CDR1 SNHLY and CDR2 FYNNEI. V lost 6 bases, J lost 5 bases, and 15 bases stayed unmatched. CDR3 size: 16 residues. The CDR3 DNA is TGTGCCAGCAGCGCAGTCCCGGGACAGCGAGAGTATGGCTACACCTTC. This sequence encodes CASSAVPGQREYGYTF. The whole variable domain, remainder taken from reference TRBV2 and TRBJ1-2, is EPEVTQTPSHQVTQMGQEVILRCVPISNHLYFYWYRQILGQKVEFLVSFYNNEISEKSEIFDDQFSVERPDGSNFTLKIRSTKLEDSAMYFCASSAVPGQREYGYTFGSGTRLTVV.

In its sample, this clone was seen once. CDR3 loop: CASSQGDRGNTGELFF. The CDR3 nucleotides read TGTGCCAGCAGCCAAGGGGACAGGGGGAACACCGGGGAGCTGTTTTTT. This sequence joins TRBV4-2 and TRBJ2-2, with TRBD1 matching 10 bases. V shed 1 base, J shed 1 base, and the junction held 0 bases outside the gene matches. CDR1 LGHNA and CDR2 YNFKEQ come from the germline V gene. The CDR3 is 16 residues long.

This clone has only a few counts. The chain employs TRBV29-1 and TRBJ2-1; TRBD2 matches at 16 bases. This CDR3 is built from 17 residues. Looked up from germline, CDR1 is SQVTM and CDR2 is ANQGSEA. Trimming cost V 7 bases and J 0 bases; bases outside gene matches: 6. CDR3 amino acids: CSALGLAGGSSYNEQFF. The CDR3 nucleotides read TGCAGCGCCCTGGGACTAGCGGGGGGGAGCTCCTACAATGAGCAGTTCTTC.

The chain recombines TRBV7-8 with TRBJ2-5; D remains unclear. The CDR3 is made up of 15 amino acids. Germline CDR1 and CDR2: SGHVS and FQNEAQ. V lost 5 bases and J 5 bases, leaving 18 bases between the germline ends. The CDR3 bases are TGTGCCAGCAGCCTGCGCCCCGAAGGGTACGAGACCCAGTACTTC. Translating gives CASSLRPEGYETQYF.

The chain is built from TRBV6-5 and TRBJ2-2; D is uncertain. Trimming pared 0 bases from V and 7 bases from J, leaving 3 bases between. Looked up from germline, CDR1 is MNHEY and CDR2 is SVGAGI. This CDR3 has 12 amino acids. CDR3 sequence reads: CASSYSGGELFF. The CDR3 region has the DNA TGTGCCAGCAGTTACTCGGGCGGGGAGCTGTTTTTT.

This clone was observed a few times. This sequence joins TRBV14 and TRBJ1-2; the D is unclear. Germline V CDR1 and CDR2: SGHDN, FVKESK. CDR3 size: 13 residues. Trimming shortened V by 4 bases and J by 3 bases, and 9 bases separated the two germline ends. CDR3 in DNA: TGTGCCAGCAGCCTCAGACGGTACTATGGCTACACCTTC. Translating it yields CASSLRRYYGYTF.

The chain links TRBV28 to TRBJ2-7; 10 positions match TRBD1. The germline V gene has CDR1 MDHEN and CDR2 SYDVKM. This CDR3 contains 14 residues. J gave up 2 bases and V 4 bases, and 2 bases lay outside the gene matches. CDR3 protein: CASSWDRGAYEQYF. CDR3 sequence (DNA): TGTGCCAGCAGTTGGGACAGGGGAGCCTACGAGCAGTACTTC.

This clone was observed a handful of times. The rearrangement links TRBV5-1 to TRBJ2-7; D might be TRBD1 or TRBD2, each matching 5 bases. This CDR3 has 15 residues. Germline V CDR1 and CDR2: SGHRS, YFSETQ. Between the trimmed V and J ends, which lost 4 bases and 3 bases, there was a span of 17 bases. In DNA form, the CDR3 reads TGCGCCAGCAGCGGGGGACGGACCTCTCTCTACGAGCAGTACTTC. Translating gives CASSGGRTSLYEQYF.

This chain connects TRBV30 to TRBJ1-6; a possible D gene is TRBD1 (5 bases). Germline V gene data show CDR1 as GTSNPN and CDR2 as SVGIG (reference sequence). The V end was cut by 3 bases, the J end by 9 bases, with 12 bases between. The CDR3 is 13 amino acids. CDR3 nucleotide sequence: TGTGCCTGGAGGGGGGGGTTCTTTTCACCCCTCCACTTT. Translating it yields CAWRGGFFSPLHF.

This clone appeared a few times. The V call is TRBV5-1, the J call TRBJ2-5; 9 nucleotides agree with TRBD2. The CDR3 has 14 amino acids. Per the germline V gene, CDR1 is SGHRS and CDR2 is YFSETQ. Trimming took 7 bases from V and 1 from J; bases not matched to a gene: 5. This chain's CDR3 is CASERGAGQETQYF. CDR3 DNA sequence: TGCGCCAGCGAGCGGGGGGCGGGCCAAGAGACCCAGTACTTC.

The CDR3 reads CASSLVLDSEAFF. DNA for the CDR3: TGTGCCAGCAGCTTAGTCCTCGACAGTGAAGCTTTCTTT. The chain couples TRBV7-9 to TRBJ1-1, with a weak D call TRBD1 (5 bases). Germline CDR1 SEHNR, CDR2 FQNEAQ (reference sequence). V dropped 1 base and J dropped 7 bases, with 10 bases sitting between them. The length of the CDR3 is 13 residues.

The chain links TRBV10-3 to TRBJ1-6, with D possibly being TRBD1 (6 bases). With 3 bases removed from V and 3 bases from J, the gap between germline ends came to 12 bases. Germline V CDR1 and CDR2: ENHRY, SYGVKD. The CDR3 length is 16 residues. The CDR3 sequence: CAISDRGDNYNSPLHF. CDR3 in DNA: TGTGCCATCAGTGATCGGGGGGACAACTATAATTCACCCCTCCACTTT.

This clone was found a few times. This chain connects TRBV4-1 to TRBJ1-6, with D possibly TRBD1 on 5 matching bases. Deletions cut 1 base from V and 4 bases from J, with 14 bases between. Per the germline V gene, CDR1 is MGHRA and CDR2 is YSYEKL. This CDR3 region has 17 residues. The CDR3 DNA follows: TGCGCCAGCAGCCAAGGATCCGGGACGGATTATAATTCACCCCTCCACTTT. Its translation is CASSQGSGTDYNSPLHF.

The genes are TRBV6-5 and TRBJ2-1, with a weak D call TRBD2 (6 bases). The CDR3 is made up of 14 amino acids. Trimming took off 5 bases at V and 5 bases at J, with 13 bases between the two ends. The germline gives CDR1 MNHEY, CDR2 SVGAGI. CDR3 protein: CASSPTRGDNEQFF. The CDR3 DNA sequence: TGTGCCAGCAGTCCAACACGCGGGGACAATGAGCAGTTCTTC.

The genes are TRBV30 and TRBJ2-2; the match to TRBD2 covers 12 bases. The V segment lost 3 bases and the J segment 2 bases; nucleotides outside the gene matches: 1. Germline CDR1 is GTSNPN and CDR2 is SVGIG (reference sequence). CDR3 size: 15 residues. The CDR3 loop is CAWSGLAGNTGELFF. The CDR3 nucleotides are TGTGCCTGGAGCGGACTAGCGGGAAACACCGGGGAGCTGTTTTTT.

V usage is TRBV30 and J usage is TRBJ1-5; a possible D gene is TRBD1 (6 bases). Trimming stripped 5 bases from V and 0 bases from J, with 11 bases between. This CDR3 contains 14 residues. Per germline, CDR1 GTSNPN and CDR2 SVGIG (reference sequence). As DNA, the CDR3 is TGTGCCTGGGCATCAGGGGATAGCAATCAGCCCCAGCATTTT. It yields the protein CAWASGDSNQPQHF.

This chain connects TRBV25-1 to TRBJ1-2; D is possibly TRBD1 (5 bases). This CDR3 spans 15 amino acids. Germline V gene lookup returns CDR1 MGHDK and CDR2 SYGVNS. Trimming cost V 6 bases and J 4 bases, with 18 bases left between them. This CDR3 is CASSIKVQGGYGYTF. The DNA for the CDR3 is TGTGCCAGCAGCATAAAGGTTCAGGGCGGCTATGGCTACACCTTC.

The V and J genes are TRBV23-1 and TRBJ1-2; 8 nucleotides align to TRBD1. TRBV23-1 is an open reading frame, and its role is uncertain. The CDR3 covers 18 residues. V lost 4 bases, J lost 7 bases, and 20 bases stayed unmatched. CDR3 region: CASSPFPGYDRGGSGYTF. CDR3 DNA: TGCGCCAGCAGTCCCTTCCCTGGATACGACAGGGGAGGTAGTGGCTACACCTTC.

This chain links TRBV18 with TRBJ2-5, with a tentative D call TRBD2 (5 bases). The DNA end is more similar to TRBJ2-7, so the J call may be wrong. From germline, CDR1 is KGHSH and CDR2 LQKENI. This CDR3 has 16 amino acids. CDR3 sequence reads: CASSPRERRPPHEQYF. CDR3 DNA sequence: TGTGCCAGCTCACCACGAGAAAGGAGGCCCCCCCACGAGCAGTACTTC.

The chain recombines TRBV6-5 with TRBJ2-1; maybe TRBD2 (6 bases). Trimming took 7 bases from V and 0 from J, leaving 10 bases between them. CDR3 length: 14 residues. Germline V gene data show CDR1 as MNHEY and CDR2 as SVGAGI. The CDR3 DNA follows: TGTGCCAGCACGGGACTCCACTCCTACAATGAGCAGTTCTTC. Protein product: CASTGLHSYNEQFF.

This clone has more than one count but fewer than ten. The rearrangement uses TRBV7-2 and TRBJ2-7; tentatively, D is TRBD2 (6 bases). Trimming took 6 bases from V and 2 from J, leaving 8 bases between them. In germline, CDR1 is SGHTA, CDR2 FQGNSA. The CDR3 is made up of 12 amino acids. The CDR3 DNA follows: TGTGCCAGCAGTCGGGGGACCTACGAGCAGTACTTC. Amino acids: CASSRGTYEQYF.